Presented here are 18 T cell receptor beta chains from one specimen sequenced in a study of PD-1 blockade in mismatch repair-deficient tumors. Measured with immunoSEQ multiplex PCR; TCRdb has only the in-frame clones, and not every one. The table includes more than 90,000 clones, about 83% detected once. The source material was peripheral blood, sampled roughly 13 months after starting pembrolizumab. The origin of the receptors is an adult with mismatch repair-deficient cancer.

This chain connects TRBV27 to TRBJ2-3, with 7 nucleotides matching TRBD2. Germline V gives CDR1 MNHEY, CDR2 SMNVEV (reference sequence). Trimming cost V 9 bases and J 4 bases; bases outside gene matches: 13. The CDR3 loop spans 15 amino acids. This chain's CDR3 is CASSAGRWDADTQYF. CDR3 nucleotide sequence: TGTGCCAGTTCAGCGGGGAGGTGGGACGCAGATACGCAGTATTTT.

The chain uses TRBV2 and TRBJ2-1, with 9 positions matching TRBD2. This CDR3 has 16 amino acids. The germline gives CDR1 SNHLY, CDR2 FYNNEI. Trimming removed 6 bases from V and 7 bases from J; junction bases left unmatched: 13. The CDR3 loop is CASRGLGLAHDNEQFF. The CDR3 coding sequence is TGTGCCAGCAGGGGACTGGGACTAGCCCATGATAATGAGCAGTTCTTC.

The V call is TRBV7-9, the J call TRBJ2-1; no definite D call. The CDR3 runs to 14 residues. Germline CDR1 reads SEHNR; CDR2 reads FQNEAQ (reference sequence). V lost 1 base and J 4 bases, leaving 8 bases between the germline ends. The CDR3 is CASSLVVPYNEQFF. In DNA form, the CDR3 reads TGTGCCAGCAGCTTAGTCGTCCCGTACAATGAGCAGTTCTTC.

The chain links TRBV9 to TRBJ2-3, with D maybe TRBD1 (6 bases). In germline, CDR1 is SGDLS, CDR2 YYNGEE. Trimming pared 3 bases from V and 5 bases from J, leaving 13 bases between. The length of the CDR3 is 14 residues. CDR3 DNA sequence: TGTGCCAGCAGCGAGCGTAACAGGGAAGATACGCAGTATTTT. Amino acids: CASSERNREDTQYF.

V usage is TRBV6-1 and J usage is TRBJ2-2, with D possibly matching TRBD1 (6 bases). The CDR3 sequence is 17 residues long. From germline, CDR1 is MNHNS and CDR2 SASEGT. Trimming pared 3 bases from V and 7 bases from J, leaving 21 bases between. The CDR3 loop is CASSEQSGTKGYGELFF. CDR3 bases: TGTGCCAGCAGTGAGCAATCCGGGACAAAGGGTTACGGGGAGCTGTTTTTT.

The chain recombines TRBV9 with TRBJ1-4, with D possibly matching TRBD1 (5 bases). Germline V gene data show CDR1 as SGDLS and CDR2 as YYNGEE. V dropped 0 bases and J dropped 8 bases, with 14 bases sitting between them. The CDR3 runs to 15 residues. The chain's CDR3 is CASSVVVGGEEKLFF. The CDR3 DNA follows: TGTGCCAGCAGCGTAGTTGTGGGGGGGGAAGAAAAACTGTTTTTT.

This clone was counted between two and nine times. This rearrangement joins TRBV16 to TRBJ1-5; unclear D gene. The CDR3 extends over 15 amino acids. The V and J ends lost 0 bases and 4 bases respectively, with 10 bases between them. Germline V gives CDR1 KGHSY, CDR2 FQNENV. This CDR3 reads CASSQSGGGNQPQHF. In nucleotides, the CDR3 is TGTGCCAGCAGCCAATCAGGCGGCGGGAATCAGCCCCAGCATTTT.

The chain employs TRBV20-1 and TRBJ2-7; D unclear. Germline CDR1 is DFQATT and CDR2 is SNEGSKA (reference sequence). Deletions cut 6 bases from V and 4 bases from J, with 10 bases between. The CDR3 has 11 residues. The CDR3: CSATDGYEQYF. CDR3 coding DNA: TGCAGTGCAACTGACGGGTACGAGCAGTACTTC.

This clone appeared many times. The identical CDR3 is also encoded by other nucleotide sequences in the sample. The chain carries TRBV7-2 and TRBJ1-5, with D possibly TRBD1 on 6 matching bases. The length of the CDR3 is 13 residues. V was pared by 1 base and J by 6 bases, with 7 bases between. Germline CDR1 SGHTA, CDR2 FQGNSA. DNA for the CDR3: TGTGCCAGCAGCTTAGACAGGGCTCAGCCCCAGCATTTT. As protein: CASSLDRAQPQHF. The variable domain in full, with the rest retrieved from reference TRBV7-2 and TRBJ1-5, is GAGVSQSPSNKVTEKGKDVELRCDPISGHTALYWYRQSLGQGLEFLIYFQGNSAPDKSGLPSDRFSAERTGGSVSTLTIQRTQQEDSAVYLCASSLDRAQPQHFGDGTRLSIL.

The rearrangement links TRBV4-1 to TRBJ2-2; a possible D gene is TRBD2 (5 bases). Trimming took 1 base from V and 5 from J, leaving 11 bases between them. The V gene's germline CDR1 is MGHRA and CDR2 YSYEKL. CDR3 size: 15 residues. DNA for the CDR3: TGCGCCAGCAGCCAAGGGCTAGCAGAAACCGGGGAGCTGTTTTTT. This gives the protein CASSQGLAETGELFF.

The gene calls are TRBV25-1 and TRBJ2-7; 7 nucleotides align to TRBD1. The CDR3 loop spans 13 amino acids. CDR1 and CDR2 from the germline V gene are MGHDK and SYGVNS. Unmatched junction bases numbered 6, after V lost 5 bases and J lost 5 bases. The CDR3 is CASSTGALDEQYF. CDR3 coding DNA: TGTGCCAGCAGTACAGGGGCGCTGGACGAGCAGTACTTC.

The rearrangement uses TRBV5-1 and TRBJ2-2, with TRBD1 identical over 8 bases. Trimming at V came to 4 bases and at J to 6 bases, leaving 8 bases not matched to a gene. CDR3 size: 15 residues. CDR1 is SGHRS, CDR2 YFSETQ, per germline. Here the CDR3 DNA reads TGCGCCAGCAGCAGCCAGGGGGCGACGGCCGGGGAGCTGTTTTTT. Encoded protein: CASSSQGATAGELFF.

The CDR3 nucleotides read TGTGCCAGCAGCTTTTACCGGGAGGGTCTAGATGAGCAGTTCTTC. Translated, it gives CASSFYREGLDEQFF. V and J are TRBV5-4 and TRBJ2-1; 8 bases line up with TRBD2. The J segment lost 8 bases and the V segment lost 2 bases, leaving 9 bases of the junction unmatched. Germline V gene lookup returns CDR1 SGHNT and CDR2 YYREEE (reference sequence). The CDR3 is 15 amino acids.

The J gene is TRBJ2-5, the V gene TRBV11-3, with a possible D match to TRBD2 (6 bases). The CDR3 has 15 residues. Between the trimmed V and J ends, which lost 1 base and 5 bases, there was a span of 14 bases. Germline loops: CDR1 SGHNT, CDR2 YENEEA. The CDR3 loop reads CASSLGRESMETQYF. The CDR3 DNA is TGTGCCAGCAGCTTAGGACGGGAGTCTATGGAGACCCAGTACTTC.

Notes on this clone: The same CDR3 can be traced to other DNA sequences in this sample. The chain recombines TRBV7-2 with TRBJ2-7; D is perhaps TRBD2 (5 bases). Germline CDR1 is SGHTA and CDR2 is FQGNSA. The CDR3 spans 12 residues. Trimming took 6 bases from V and 3 from J, leaving 9 bases between them. The CDR3 sequence is CASSSDYYEQYF. The CDR3 nucleotides read TGTGCCAGCAGTTCAGACTACTACGAGCAGTACTTC. Full variable domain (remainder filled in from reference TRBV7-2 and TRBJ2-7): GAGVSQSPSNKVTEKGKDVELRCDPISGHTALYWYRQSLGQGLEFLIYFQGNSAPDKSGLPSDRFSAERTGGSVSTLTIQRTQQEDSAVYLCASSSDYYEQYFGPGTRLTVT.

Details on this clone: The junction differs from germline at one of its ends, possibly a read error. This chain joins TRBV19 and TRBJ2-1, with D perhaps assigned TRBD1 or TRBD2 (5 bases each). This CDR3 contains 13 residues. The germline gives CDR1 LNHDA, CDR2 SQIVND (reference sequence). The CDR3 sequence is CASSTRGGDEQFF. The DNA for the CDR3 is TGTGCCAGCAGTACACGGGGCGGCGATGAGCAGTTCTTC.

This clone was detected a few times. CDR3 in DNA: TGTGCCAGCAGTGAAGGGGGAGGGATTCAGCCCCAGCATTTT. Translated, it gives CASSEGGGIQPQHF. This sequence joins TRBV2 and TRBJ1-5; no reliable D call. This CDR3 is built from 14 residues. The germline gives CDR1 SNHLY, CDR2 FYNNEI. V lost 1 base, J lost 6 bases, and 10 bases lay in between. Full variable domain (remainder filled in from reference TRBV2 and TRBJ1-5): EPEVTQTPSHQVTQMGQEVILRCVPISNHLYFYWYRQILGQKVEFLVSFYNNEISEKSEIFDDQFSVERPDGSNFTLKIRSTKLEDSAMYFCASSEGGGIQPQHFGDGTRLSIL.

The gene calls are TRBV5-5 and TRBJ2-7, with D uncertain. Trimming took 2 bases from V and 2 from J, leaving 14 bases between them. The V gene's germline CDR1 is SGHKS and CDR2 YYEKEE (reference sequence). This CDR3 comprises 15 residues. In DNA, the CDR3 is TGTGCCAGCAGCTTTAGGTCGGTTAGTCCCTACGAGCAGTACTTC. It yields the protein CASSFRSVSPYEQYF.